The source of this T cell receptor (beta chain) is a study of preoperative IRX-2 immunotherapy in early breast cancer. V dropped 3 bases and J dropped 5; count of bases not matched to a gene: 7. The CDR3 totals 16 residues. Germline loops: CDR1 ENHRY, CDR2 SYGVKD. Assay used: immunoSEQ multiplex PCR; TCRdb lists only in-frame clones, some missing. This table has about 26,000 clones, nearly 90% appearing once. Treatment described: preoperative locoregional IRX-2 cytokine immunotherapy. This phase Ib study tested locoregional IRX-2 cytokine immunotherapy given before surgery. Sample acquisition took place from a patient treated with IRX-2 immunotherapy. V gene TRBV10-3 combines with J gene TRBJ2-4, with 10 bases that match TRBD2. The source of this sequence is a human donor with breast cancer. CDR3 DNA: TGTGCCATCAGTGACCCAGCGGGAGGGCGCCAAAACATTCAGTACTTC. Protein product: CAISDPAGGRQNIQYF.